This is a list of T cell receptor beta chains from one sample in a study of blood T cell repertoires in COVID-19. Generated by immunoSEQ multiplex PCR, the TCRdb table keeps only in-frame clones and is missing some. The sample lists tens of thousands of clones, just over 85% occurring once. The sequenced sample consisted of peripheral blood. The receptors derive from a man in his 60s with acute or convalescent COVID-19. Both conserved end residues are trimmed from each CDR3. Each record gives: V gene, J gene, CDR3 protein.

TRBV2,TRBJ2-5,ASRLGGEGETQY
TRBV5-8,TRBJ1-6,ASSRSHNSPLH
TRBV28,TRBJ1-3,ASSGGSSGNTIY
TRBV27,TRBJ1-2,ASTSQGYGYT
TRBV29-1,TRBJ1-2,SVEGGGGYT
TRBV27,TRBJ1-6,ASSLTPRSPLH
TRBV18,TRBJ2-6,ASSPQTLGANVLT
TRBV6-6,TRBJ1-2,ASRDRGSLGYT
TRBV28,TRBJ2-7,ASSDRQDFREQY
TRBV7-3,TRBJ1-1,ASSTRGVAF
TRBV28,TRBJ2-7,ASNQGANEQY
TRBV29-1,TRBJ2-1,SVPYAGGYNEQF
TRBV28,TRBJ2-7,AVSPYQEPYEQY
TRBV6-5,TRBJ2-4,ASTTGSLAKNIQY
TRBV3-1/TRBV3-2,TRBJ2-1,ASKGGLAAKF
TRBV7-3,TRBJ1-1,ASSLRGLVNTEAF
TRBV27,TRBJ1-5,ASSLQGNSNQPQH
TRBV18,TRBJ2-7,ASSPPGSYEQY
TRBV6-6,TRBJ2-5,ASSPTSGLETQY
TRBV5-1,TRBJ2-5,ASSLALRSGRAQTQY
TRBV19,TRBJ2-5,ASKRQGGGETQY
TRBV5-1,TRBJ2-2,ASSSNRGNTGELF
TRBV3-1/TRBV3-2,TRBJ1-2,ASSPSGQDTGYT
TRBV18,TRBJ1-1,ASSPGANTEAF
TRBV18,TRBJ1-5,ASSPQGASQPQH
TRBV5-1,TRBJ1-1,ASSLAGTPNTEAF
TRBV27,TRBJ2-6,ASSPLGGQASSGANVLT
TRBV5-1,TRBJ2-3,ASSLEASGRPGDTQY